This TCR beta chain was sequenced for a study of blood T cell repertoires in COVID-19. At the level of the study: Some COVID-19 samples were acute and others convalescent; all came from the United States, Italy and Spain. T cells, B-cell-depleted T cells, or PBMCs supplied cDNA or gDNA.

Authors' methods: Amplified reference gene primers provided the basis for estimating nucleated cell counts. The data were produced by immunoSEQ multiplex PCR, yet TCRdb's version contains in-frame clones alone and is incomplete. That table supplies the V and J calls and clone size; D and trimming were determined from the DNA. The table lists roughly 400,000 clones, about 88% of them singletons. The germline CDR1 and CDR2 sequences are SGDLS and YYNGEE. This CDR3 has 15 residues. J was trimmed by 4 bases and V by 0 bases; bases with no gene match: 7. The V gene is TRBV9, the J gene TRBJ2-7; 7 bases map to TRBD1. This sequence was found in a woman between 18 and 29 years old who had been exposed to COVID-19. What was sequenced was PBMCs or T cells enriched from blood (not recorded which). CDR3 region: CASSVARDSLYEQYF. CDR3 nucleotides: TGTGCCAGCAGCGTAGCCCGGGACAGCCTATACGAGCAGTACTTC. Looking up the rest from reference TRBV9 and TRBJ2-7 gives the full variable domain: DSGVTQTPKHLITATGQRVTLRCSPRSGDLSVYWYQQSLDQGLQFLIQYYNGEERAKGNILERFSAQQFPDLHSELNLSSLELGDSALYFCASSVARDSLYEQYFGPGTRLTVT.